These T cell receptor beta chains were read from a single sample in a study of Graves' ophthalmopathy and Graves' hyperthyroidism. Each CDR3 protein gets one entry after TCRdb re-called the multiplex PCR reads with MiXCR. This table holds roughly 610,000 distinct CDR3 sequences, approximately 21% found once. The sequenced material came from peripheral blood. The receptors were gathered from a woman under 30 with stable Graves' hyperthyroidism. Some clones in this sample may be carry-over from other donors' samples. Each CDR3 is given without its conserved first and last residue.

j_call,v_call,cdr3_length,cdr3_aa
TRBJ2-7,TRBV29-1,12,SVEKRQGAYEQY
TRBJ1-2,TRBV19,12,ASTPTWTTYGYT
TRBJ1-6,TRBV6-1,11,ASTVGRGSPLH
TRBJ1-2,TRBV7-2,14,ASSLATGLFGHGYT
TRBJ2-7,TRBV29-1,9,SVQREHEQY
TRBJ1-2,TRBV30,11,AWSGDSSYGYT
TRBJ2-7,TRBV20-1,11,SAGGAEYYGQY
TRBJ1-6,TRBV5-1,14,ASSLGPRGSNSPLH
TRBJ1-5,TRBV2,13,ASRELGGSNQPQH
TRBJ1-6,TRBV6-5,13,ASSYSMGGGSPLH
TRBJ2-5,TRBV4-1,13,ASSQRLADQETQY
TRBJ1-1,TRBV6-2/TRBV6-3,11,ASSLLPRTEAF
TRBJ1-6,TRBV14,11,ASSHDPVTPLH
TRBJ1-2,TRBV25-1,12,ASSDTRQGKGYT
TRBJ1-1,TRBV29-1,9,SADRRTEAF
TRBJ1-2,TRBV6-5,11,ASTPRGGYGYT
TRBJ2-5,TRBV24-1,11,ATSDHHGETQY
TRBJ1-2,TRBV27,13,ASSLYMDTNYGYT
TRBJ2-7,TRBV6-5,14,ASSYSFAGATYEQY
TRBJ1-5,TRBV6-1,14,ASSELDRGFHQPQH
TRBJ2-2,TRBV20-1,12,SASPEGVTGELL
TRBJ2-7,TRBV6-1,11,ASSEGEGREQY
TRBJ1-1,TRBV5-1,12,ASSLQGPNTEAF
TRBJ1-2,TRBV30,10,AWSVQTYGYT
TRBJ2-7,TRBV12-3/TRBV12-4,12,ASSDTSNSYEQY
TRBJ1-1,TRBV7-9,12,ASSTDSTNTEAF
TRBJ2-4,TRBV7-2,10,ASSLERNIQY
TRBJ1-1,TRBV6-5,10,ASSFIGGRAF